This TCR beta chain was documented in a study of OX40 agonist ivuxolimab in advanced cancers. Study as a whole: Patients treated during dose escalation were battling hepatocellular carcinoma, melanoma, renal cell or head and neck cancer. Findings of the study overall: Researchers did not establish what antigens the expanded peripheral T cells target.

This clone has only one observation. Its antigen is currently unknown. Collection of blood occurred at baseline, at cycle 4 day 1, and at cycle 7 day 1. The data were produced by immunoSEQ multiplex PCR, yet TCRdb's version contains in-frame clones alone and is incomplete. Of about 77,000 clones in the sample, 65% to 90% were seen once. This clonotype was sampled from an adult with an advanced solid tumor such as melanoma, head and neck, liver or kidney cancer. This specimen consisted of CD4+ or CD8+ T cells sorted from blood, obtained in a trial of the OX40 agonist ivuxolimab.

The CDR3 protein is CASSEGTSGYNEQFF. The CDR3 DNA reads as TGCGCCAGCAGTGAAGGGACTAGCGGCTACAATGAGCAGTTCTTC. The genes are TRBV5-1 and TRBJ2-1; the match to TRBD2 covers 11 bases. The germline V gene has CDR1 SGHRS and CDR2 YFSETQ. The CDR3 runs to 15 residues. Trimming removed 5 bases from V and 3 bases from J; junction bases left unmatched: 4.